This T cell receptor beta chain was profiled in a study of T cell responses to AZD1222 COVID-19 vaccine. Findings and caveats of the study: Reports indicate that nearly half of spike-specific TCRs are directed at unmutated variant regions. Spike-specific TCRs gained breadth and depth after people received two AZD1222 doses. AZD1222 recipients seropositive at baseline numbered only six. Females outnumbered males among donors, who were mostly white British; clonal diversity was possibly underestimated.

V lost 4 bases and J 8 bases, leaving 24 bases between the germline ends. Per the germline V gene, CDR1 is LGHDT and CDR2 is YNNKEL (reference sequence). This CDR3 spans 17 amino acids. Remarks on this clone: No antigen is known for it.

The repertoire was sequenced with immunoSEQ multiplex PCR; TCRdb's copy has only in-frame clones and lacks some. The data hold roughly 180,000 clones, with about 94% observed a single time. This rearrangement joins TRBV3-1 (or the pseudogene TRBV3-2) to TRBJ2-4, with D perhaps given as TRBD1 or TRBD2 (5 bases each). The sequence came from an adult in good health. Sequenced here: peripheral blood, sampled on day 0 of AZD1222 vaccination. This CDR3 reads CASSPQGLGLTRDIQYF. The CDR3 DNA follows: TGTGCCAGCAGCCCCCAGGGCCTAGGGCTTACGAGGGACATTCAGTACTTC.